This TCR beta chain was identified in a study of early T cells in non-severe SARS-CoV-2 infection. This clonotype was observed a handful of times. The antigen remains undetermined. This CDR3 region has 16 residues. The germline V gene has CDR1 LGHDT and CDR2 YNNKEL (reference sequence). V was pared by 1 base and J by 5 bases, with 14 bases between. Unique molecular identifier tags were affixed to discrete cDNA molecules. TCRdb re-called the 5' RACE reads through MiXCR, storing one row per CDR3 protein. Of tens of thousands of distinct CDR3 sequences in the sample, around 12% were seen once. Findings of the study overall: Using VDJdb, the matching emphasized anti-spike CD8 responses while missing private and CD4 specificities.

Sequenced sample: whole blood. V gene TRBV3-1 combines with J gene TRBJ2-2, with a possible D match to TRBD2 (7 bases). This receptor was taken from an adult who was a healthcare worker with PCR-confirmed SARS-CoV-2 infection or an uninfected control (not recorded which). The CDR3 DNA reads TGTGCCAGCAGCCAAGGGCGGGGGCTGTCGACCGGGGAGCTGTTTTTT. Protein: CASSQGRGLSTGELFF.